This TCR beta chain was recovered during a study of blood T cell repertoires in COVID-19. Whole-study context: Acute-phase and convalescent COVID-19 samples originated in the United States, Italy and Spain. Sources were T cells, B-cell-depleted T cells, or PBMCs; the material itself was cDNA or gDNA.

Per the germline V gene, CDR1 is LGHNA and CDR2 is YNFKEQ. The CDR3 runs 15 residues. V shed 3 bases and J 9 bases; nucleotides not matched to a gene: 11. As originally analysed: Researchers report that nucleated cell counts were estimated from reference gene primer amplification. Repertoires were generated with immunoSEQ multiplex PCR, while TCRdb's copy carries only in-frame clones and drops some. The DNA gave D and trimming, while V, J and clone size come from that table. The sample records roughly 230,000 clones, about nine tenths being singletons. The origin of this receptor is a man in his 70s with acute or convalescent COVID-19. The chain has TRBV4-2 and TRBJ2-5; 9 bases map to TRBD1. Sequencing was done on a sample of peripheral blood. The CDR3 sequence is CASSQGIGQGTAQYF. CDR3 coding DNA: TGTGCCAGCAGCCAGGGTATTGGACAGGGGACCGCCCAGTACTTC.